Each of the 9 T cell receptor beta chains below was sequenced from the same sample in a study of blood T cells in healthy people across ages. A sample-barcoded 5' primer and a J-beta primer mix were used in a second PCR of roughly 7 to 11 cycles. TCRdb processed the 5' RACE reads anew with MiXCR; each CDR3 protein has one entry. Of 760,000 or so distinct CDR3 sequences detected, roughly 25% appear once; the ten largest clones hold 9.4%. The same data also went into a second study, on T cells of mothers and their children.

Sequencing was performed on blood. These receptors were collected from a boy aged 5-17 years in good health.

This clonotype was seen a few times. The chain is built from TRBV5-4 and TRBJ2-5; no firm D call. Germline CDR1 and CDR2: SGHNT and YYREEE (reference sequence). The CDR3 runs to 15 residues. V was shortened by 1 base and J by 3 bases, with 13 bases between the two germline ends. The CDR3 reads CASSLRANSEETQYF. DNA for the CDR3: TGTGCCAGCAGCTTGAGGGCGAATAGTGAAGAGACCCAGTACTTC.

The rearrangement joins TRBV7-2 to TRBJ1-2; D is ambiguous. Trimming stripped 4 bases from V and 8 bases from J, with 17 bases between. From germline, CDR1 is SGHTA and CDR2 FQGNSA. This CDR3 has 14 residues. The DNA of the CDR3 is TGTGCCAGCAGCTCTATGGGCCAAGAAAGGGGCTACACCTTC. Amino acid sequence: CASSSMGQERGYTF.

This clonotype showed up just a few times. The chain recombines TRBV11-3 with TRBJ1-1; D is possibly TRBD1 (6 bases). The ends were cut back, 3 bases at V and 4 bases at J, with 15 bases in the middle. Germline CDR1 is SGHNT and CDR2 is YENEEA. This CDR3 comprises 15 residues. CDR3 region: CASSFFLGGGTEAFF. CDR3 nucleotides: TGTGCCAGCAGCTTTTTTCTAGGGGGAGGCACTGAAGCTTTCTTT.

The chain employs TRBV27 and TRBJ1-5, with 7 bases lining up with TRBD1. The germline gives CDR1 MNHEY, CDR2 SMNVEV (reference sequence). Germline trimming cut 8 bases from V and 2 bases from J; bases unmatched to any gene: 6. CDR3 size: 14 residues. The CDR3 sequence is CASQGGLGNQPQHF. The CDR3 nucleotides read TGTGCCAGCCAGGGGGGTTTAGGCAATCAGCCCCAGCATTTT.

This clonotype was recorded a few times. V usage is TRBV7-3 and J usage is TRBJ2-1; 9 positions agree with TRBD1. Germline V gives CDR1 SGHTA, CDR2 FQGTGA. This CDR3 comprises 15 residues. With V trimmed by 5 bases and J by 7 bases, 9 bases remained unmatched. CDR3 DNA sequence: TGTGCCAGCAGCCAAACAGGGGGCCGGTTTAATGAGCAGTTCTTC. Translated: CASSQTGGRFNEQFF.

The gene calls are TRBV7-9 and TRBJ2-1, with 8 bases identical to TRBD2. The germline gives CDR1 SEHNR, CDR2 FQNEAQ (reference sequence). CDR3 size: 15 residues. J was trimmed by 6 bases and V by 0 bases; bases with no gene match: 4. CDR3 loop: CASSLAREGGNEQFF. The DNA for the CDR3 is TGTGCCAGCAGCTTAGCTCGGGAGGGGGGCAATGAGCAGTTCTTC.

Only a few counts were recorded for this clonotype. The rearrangement links TRBV25-1 to TRBJ1-4; no clear D. Germline loops: CDR1 MGHDK, CDR2 SYGVNS. Trimming cost V 1 base and J 4 bases, with 10 bases left between them. The CDR3 is 15 amino acids. The CDR3 is CASSELWAFNEKLFF. Here the CDR3 DNA reads TGTGCCAGCAGTGAATTATGGGCCTTTAATGAAAAACTGTTTTTT. The full variable domain, rest sourced from reference TRBV25-1 and TRBJ1-4, is EADIYQTPRYLVIGTGKKITLECSQTMGHDKMYWYQQDPGMELHLIHYSYGVNSTEKGDLSSESTVSRIRTEHFPLTLESARPSHTSQYLCASSELWAFNEKLFFGSGTQLSVL.

This chain connects TRBV6-1 to TRBJ2-3; perhaps TRBD2 as D (5 bases). The CDR3 length is 14 residues. The ends were cut back, 6 bases at V and 0 bases at J, with 10 bases in the middle. Per germline, CDR1 MNHNS and CDR2 SASEGT. The CDR3: CASREEPSTDTQYF. CDR3 nucleotides: TGTGCCAGCAGGGAGGAGCCTAGCACAGATACGCAGTATTTT.

The genes are TRBV29-1 and TRBJ2-2; either TRBD1 or TRBD2 may fit D (5 bases each). Per germline, CDR1 SQVTM and CDR2 ANQGSEA. The CDR3 covers 12 residues. V lost 3 bases to trimming and J lost 5 bases, with 7 bases between them. The CDR3 spells CSVDGGTGELFF. The CDR3 DNA reads TGCAGCGTTGATGGGGGAACCGGGGAGCTGTTTTTT.